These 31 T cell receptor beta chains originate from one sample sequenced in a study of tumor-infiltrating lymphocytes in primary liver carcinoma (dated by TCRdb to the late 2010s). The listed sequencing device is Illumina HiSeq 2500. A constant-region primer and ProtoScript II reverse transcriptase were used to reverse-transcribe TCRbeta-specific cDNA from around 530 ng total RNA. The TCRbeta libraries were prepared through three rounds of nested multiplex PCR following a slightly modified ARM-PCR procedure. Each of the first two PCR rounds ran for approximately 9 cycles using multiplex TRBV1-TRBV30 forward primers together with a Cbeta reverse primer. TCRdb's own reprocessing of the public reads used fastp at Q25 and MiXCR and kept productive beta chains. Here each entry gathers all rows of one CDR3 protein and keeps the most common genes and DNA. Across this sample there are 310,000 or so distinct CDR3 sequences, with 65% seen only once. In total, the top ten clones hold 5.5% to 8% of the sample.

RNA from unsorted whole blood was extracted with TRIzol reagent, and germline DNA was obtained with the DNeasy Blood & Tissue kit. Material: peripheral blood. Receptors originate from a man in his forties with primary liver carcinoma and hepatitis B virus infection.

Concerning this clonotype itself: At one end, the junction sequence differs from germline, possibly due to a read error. The CDR3 spells CTSSLEGSVEQFF. Written as DNA, the CDR3 is TGCACCAGCAGCTTGGAGGGCTCGGTTGAGCAGTTCTTC. The V gene is TRBV5-1, the J gene TRBJ2-1; tentative D call: TRBD2 (6 bases). The CDR3 runs 13 residues. The V gene's germline CDR1 is SGHRS and CDR2 YFSETQ.

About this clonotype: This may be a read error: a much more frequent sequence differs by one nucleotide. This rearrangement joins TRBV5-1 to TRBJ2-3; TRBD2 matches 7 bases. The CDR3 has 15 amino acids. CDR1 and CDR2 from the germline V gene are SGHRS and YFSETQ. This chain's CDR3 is CANSAGDRTADTQYF. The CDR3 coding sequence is TGCGCCAACAGCGCGGGGGACCGCACAGCGGATACGCAGTATTTT.

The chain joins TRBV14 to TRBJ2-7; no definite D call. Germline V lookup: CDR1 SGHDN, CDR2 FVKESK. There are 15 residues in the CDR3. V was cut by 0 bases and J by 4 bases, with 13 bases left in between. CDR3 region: CASSQDEALGYEQYF. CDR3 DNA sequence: TGTGCCAGCAGCCAAGATGAGGCCTTAGGGTACGAGCAGTACTTC.

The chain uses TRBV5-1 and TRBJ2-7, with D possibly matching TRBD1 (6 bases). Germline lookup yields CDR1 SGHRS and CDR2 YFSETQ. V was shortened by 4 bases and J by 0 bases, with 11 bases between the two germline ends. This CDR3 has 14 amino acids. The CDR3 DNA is TGCGCCAGCAGCCCAGGGGACCACTCCTACGAGCAGTACTTC. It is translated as CASSPGDHSYEQYF.

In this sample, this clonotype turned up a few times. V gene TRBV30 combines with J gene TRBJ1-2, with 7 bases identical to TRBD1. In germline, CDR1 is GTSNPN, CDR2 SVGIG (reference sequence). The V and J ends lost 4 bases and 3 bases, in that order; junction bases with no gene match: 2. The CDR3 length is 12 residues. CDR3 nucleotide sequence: TGTGCCTGGACTGGACAGGACTATGGCTACACCTTC. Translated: CAWTGQDYGYTF.

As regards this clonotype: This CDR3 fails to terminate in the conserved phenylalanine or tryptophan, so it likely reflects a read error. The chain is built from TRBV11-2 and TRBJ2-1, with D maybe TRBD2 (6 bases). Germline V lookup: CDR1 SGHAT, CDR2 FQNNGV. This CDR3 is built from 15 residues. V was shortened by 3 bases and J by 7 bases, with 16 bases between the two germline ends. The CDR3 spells CASSLALVGGNEQFL. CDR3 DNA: TGTGCCAGCAGCTTGGCCCTAGTGGGGGGAAATGAGCAGTTCCTC.

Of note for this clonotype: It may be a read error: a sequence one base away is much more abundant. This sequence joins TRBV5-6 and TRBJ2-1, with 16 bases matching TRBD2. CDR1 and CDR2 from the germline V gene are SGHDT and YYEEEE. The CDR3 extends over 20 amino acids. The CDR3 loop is CASSLLVPGLAGGPDNERFF. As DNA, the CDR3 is TGTGCCAGCAGCTTGTTGGTACCGGGACTAGCGGGAGGGCCAGACAATGAGCGGTTCTTC.

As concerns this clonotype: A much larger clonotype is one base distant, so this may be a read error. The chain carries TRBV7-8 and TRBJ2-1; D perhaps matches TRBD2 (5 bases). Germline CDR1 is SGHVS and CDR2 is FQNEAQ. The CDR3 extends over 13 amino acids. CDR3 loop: CTSTLWRDNEQFF. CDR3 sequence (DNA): TGTACCAGCACCCTCTGGCGGGACAATGAGCAGTTCTTC.

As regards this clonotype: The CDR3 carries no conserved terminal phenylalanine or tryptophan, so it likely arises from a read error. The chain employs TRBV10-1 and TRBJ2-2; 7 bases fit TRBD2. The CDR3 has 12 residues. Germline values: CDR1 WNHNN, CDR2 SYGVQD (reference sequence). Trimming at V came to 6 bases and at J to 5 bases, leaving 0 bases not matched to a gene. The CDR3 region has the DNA TGCGCCAGCAGCGGGGGGACCGGGGAGCTGTTTTCT. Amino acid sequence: CASSGGTGELFS.

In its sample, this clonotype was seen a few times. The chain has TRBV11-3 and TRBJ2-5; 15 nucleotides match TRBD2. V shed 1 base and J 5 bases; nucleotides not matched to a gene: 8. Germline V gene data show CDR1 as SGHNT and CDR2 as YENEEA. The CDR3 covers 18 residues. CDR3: CASSLGGGLAGGLETQYF. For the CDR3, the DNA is TGTGCCAGCAGCTTAGGCGGAGGACTAGCGGGAGGGCTGGAGACCCAGTACTTC. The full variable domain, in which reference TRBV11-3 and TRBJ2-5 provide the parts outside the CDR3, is EAGVVQSPRYKIIEKKQPVAFWCNPISGHNTLYWYLQNLGQGPELLIRYENEEAVDDSQLPKDRFSAERLKGVDSTLKIQPAELGDSAVYLCASSLGGGLAGGLETQYFGPGTRLLVL.

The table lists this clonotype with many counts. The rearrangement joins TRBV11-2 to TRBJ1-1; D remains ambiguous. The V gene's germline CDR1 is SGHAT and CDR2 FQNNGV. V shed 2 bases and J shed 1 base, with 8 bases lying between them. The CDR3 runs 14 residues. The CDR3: CASSLSITNTEAFF. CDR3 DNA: TGTGCCAGCAGCTTATCAATTACGAACACTGAAGCTTTCTTT. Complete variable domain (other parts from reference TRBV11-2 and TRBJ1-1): EAGVAQSPRYKIIEKRQSVAFWCNPISGHATLYWYQQILGQGPKLLIQFQNNGVVDDSQLPKDRFSAERLKGVDSTLKIQPAKLEDSAVYLCASSLSITNTEAFFGQGTRLTVV.

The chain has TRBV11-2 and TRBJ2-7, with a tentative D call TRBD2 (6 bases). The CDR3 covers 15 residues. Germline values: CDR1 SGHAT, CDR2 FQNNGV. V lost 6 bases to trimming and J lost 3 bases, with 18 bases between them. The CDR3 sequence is CASSLLGGNIYEQYF. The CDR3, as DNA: TGTGCCAGCAGTCTTCTGGGGGGTAACATCTACGAGCAGTACTTC.

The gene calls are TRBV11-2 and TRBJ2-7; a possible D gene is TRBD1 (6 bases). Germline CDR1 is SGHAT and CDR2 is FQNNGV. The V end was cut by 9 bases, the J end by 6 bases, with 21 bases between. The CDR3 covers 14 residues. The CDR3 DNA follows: TGTGCCAGTAGCCACCGAAACAGGGACGGCGAGCAGTACTTC. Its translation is CASSHRNRDGEQYF.

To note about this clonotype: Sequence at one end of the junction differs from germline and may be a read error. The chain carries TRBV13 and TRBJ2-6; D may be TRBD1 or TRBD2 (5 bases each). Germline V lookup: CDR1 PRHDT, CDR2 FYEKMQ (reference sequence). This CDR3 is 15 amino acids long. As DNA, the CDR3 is TGTGCCAGTTCTTGGGACCAGACTGGGGCCAACGTCCTAACTTTC. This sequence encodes CASSWDQTGANVLTF.

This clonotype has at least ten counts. The CDR3 is CASSYLQGDPYNEQFF. The CDR3 region has the DNA TGTGCCAGCAGTTATTTGCAGGGGGACCCCTACAATGAGCAGTTCTTC. The chain couples TRBV6-6 to TRBJ2-1; 7 bases map to TRBD1. Unmatched junction bases numbered 7, after V lost 3 bases and J lost 2 bases. The CDR3 runs 16 residues. CDR1 and CDR2 from the germline V gene are MNHNY and SVGAGI (reference sequence).

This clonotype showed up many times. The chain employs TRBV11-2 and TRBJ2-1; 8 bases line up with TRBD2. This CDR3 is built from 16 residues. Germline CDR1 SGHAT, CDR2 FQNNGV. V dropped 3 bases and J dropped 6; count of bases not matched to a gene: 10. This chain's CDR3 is CASSLGGSGNLNEQFF. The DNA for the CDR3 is TGTGCCAGCAGCTTGGGGGGTAGCGGGAACCTCAATGAGCAGTTCTTC.

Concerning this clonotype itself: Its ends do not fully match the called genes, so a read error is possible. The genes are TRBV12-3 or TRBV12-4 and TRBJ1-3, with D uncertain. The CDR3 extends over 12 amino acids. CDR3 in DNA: TGTGTCAGCAGTCCGCACACGGACACCATATATTTT. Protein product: CVSSPHTDTIYF.

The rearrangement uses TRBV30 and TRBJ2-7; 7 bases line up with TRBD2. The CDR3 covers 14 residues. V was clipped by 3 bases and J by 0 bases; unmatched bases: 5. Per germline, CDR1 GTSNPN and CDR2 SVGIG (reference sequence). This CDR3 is CAWRAQRDSYEQYF. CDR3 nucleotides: TGTGCCTGGAGAGCCCAGCGGGACTCCTACGAGCAGTACTTC.

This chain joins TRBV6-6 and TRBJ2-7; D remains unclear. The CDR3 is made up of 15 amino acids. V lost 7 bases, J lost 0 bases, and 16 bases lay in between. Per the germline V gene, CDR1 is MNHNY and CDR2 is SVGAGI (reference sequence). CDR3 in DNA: TGTGCCAGCAATTCTAGTCGCGAGGTCTCCTACGAGCAGTACTTC. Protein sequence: CASNSSREVSYEQYF.

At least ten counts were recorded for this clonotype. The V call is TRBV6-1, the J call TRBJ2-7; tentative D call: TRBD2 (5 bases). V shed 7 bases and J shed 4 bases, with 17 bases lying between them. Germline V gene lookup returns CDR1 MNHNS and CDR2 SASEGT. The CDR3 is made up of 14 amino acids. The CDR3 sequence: CASNPLGDSYEQYF. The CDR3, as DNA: TGTGCCAGCAATCCACTCGGGGATTCGTACGAGCAGTACTTC.

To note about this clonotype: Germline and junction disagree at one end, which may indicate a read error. As DNA, the CDR3 is TGTGCCAGTAGCTTTGGTCAGGAGAAAGAGACCCAGTACTTC. Amino acid sequence: CASSFGQEKETQYF. V is TRBV11-2 and J is TRBJ2-5; D is undetermined. The CDR3 covers 14 residues. Germline CDR1 and CDR2: SGHAT and FQNNGV.

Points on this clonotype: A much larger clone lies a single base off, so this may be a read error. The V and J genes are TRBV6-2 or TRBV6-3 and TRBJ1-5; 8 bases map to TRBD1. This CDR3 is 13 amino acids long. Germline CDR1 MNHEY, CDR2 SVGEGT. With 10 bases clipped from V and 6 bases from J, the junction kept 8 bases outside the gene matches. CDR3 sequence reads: CANRGVSGQPQHF. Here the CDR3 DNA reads TGTGCCAACAGGGGGGTTTCAGGTCAGCCCCAGCATTTT.

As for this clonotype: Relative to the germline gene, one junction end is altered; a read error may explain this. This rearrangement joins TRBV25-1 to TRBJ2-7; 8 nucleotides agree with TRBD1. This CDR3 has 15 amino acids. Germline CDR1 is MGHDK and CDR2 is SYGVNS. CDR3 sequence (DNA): TGTGCCAGCAGTGAATCGGACAGGGTCGGGCTCGAGCAGTGCTTC. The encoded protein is CASSESDRVGLEQCF.

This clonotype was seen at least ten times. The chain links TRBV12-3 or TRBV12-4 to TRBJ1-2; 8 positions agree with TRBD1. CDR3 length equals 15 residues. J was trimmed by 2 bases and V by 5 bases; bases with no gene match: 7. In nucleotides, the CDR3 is TGTGCCAGCAGTCGATCGGGACAGGACAACTATGGCTACACCTTC. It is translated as CASSRSGQDNYGYTF.

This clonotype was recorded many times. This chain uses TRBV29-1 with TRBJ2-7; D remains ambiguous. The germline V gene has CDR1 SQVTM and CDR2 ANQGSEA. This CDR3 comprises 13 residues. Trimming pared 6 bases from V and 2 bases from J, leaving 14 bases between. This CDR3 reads CSVLHGITYEQYF. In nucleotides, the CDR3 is TGCAGCGTCCTACACGGAATCACCTACGAGCAGTACTTC.

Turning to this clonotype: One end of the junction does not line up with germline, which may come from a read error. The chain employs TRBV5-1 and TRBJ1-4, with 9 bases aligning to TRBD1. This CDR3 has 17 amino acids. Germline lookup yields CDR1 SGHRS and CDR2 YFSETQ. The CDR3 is CASSRSRDRVPNEKLFF. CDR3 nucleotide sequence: TGCGCTAGCAGCAGGTCCCGGGACAGGGTTCCTAATGAAAAACTGTTTTTT.

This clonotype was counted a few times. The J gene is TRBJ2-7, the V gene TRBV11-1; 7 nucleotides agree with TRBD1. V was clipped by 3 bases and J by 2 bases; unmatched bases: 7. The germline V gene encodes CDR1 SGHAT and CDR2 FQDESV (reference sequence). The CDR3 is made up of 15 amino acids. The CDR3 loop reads CASSFEGATTYEQYF. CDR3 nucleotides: TGTGCCAGCAGCTTTGAGGGGGCTACAACCTACGAGCAGTACTTC.

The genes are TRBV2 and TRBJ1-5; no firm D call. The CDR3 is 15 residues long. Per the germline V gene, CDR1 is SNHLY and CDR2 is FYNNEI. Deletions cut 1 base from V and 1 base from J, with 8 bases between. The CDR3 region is CASSEGAASNQPQHF. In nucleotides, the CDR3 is TGTGCCAGCAGTGAAGGGGCAGCCAGCAATCAGCCCCAGCATTTT.

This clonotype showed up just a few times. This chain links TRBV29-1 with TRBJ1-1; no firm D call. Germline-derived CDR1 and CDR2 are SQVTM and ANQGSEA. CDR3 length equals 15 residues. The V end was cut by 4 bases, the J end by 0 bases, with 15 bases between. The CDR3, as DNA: TGCAGCGTTGCCCCGGGATGGGGAATGAACACTGAAGCTTTCTTT. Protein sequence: CSVAPGWGMNTEAFF.

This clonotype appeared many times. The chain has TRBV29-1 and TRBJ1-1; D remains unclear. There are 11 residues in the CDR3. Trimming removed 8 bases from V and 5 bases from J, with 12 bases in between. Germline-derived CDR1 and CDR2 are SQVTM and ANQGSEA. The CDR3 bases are TGCAGCCTGGAAGCTGGAACTGAAGCTTTCTTT. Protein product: CSLEAGTEAFF.

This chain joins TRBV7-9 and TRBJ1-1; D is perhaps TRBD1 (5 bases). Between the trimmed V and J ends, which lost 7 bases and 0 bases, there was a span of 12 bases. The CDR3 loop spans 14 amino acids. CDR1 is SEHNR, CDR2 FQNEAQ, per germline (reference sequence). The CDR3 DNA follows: TGTGCCAGCACCCTGGGACGTTTGAACACTGAAGCTTTCTTT. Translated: CASTLGRLNTEAFF.